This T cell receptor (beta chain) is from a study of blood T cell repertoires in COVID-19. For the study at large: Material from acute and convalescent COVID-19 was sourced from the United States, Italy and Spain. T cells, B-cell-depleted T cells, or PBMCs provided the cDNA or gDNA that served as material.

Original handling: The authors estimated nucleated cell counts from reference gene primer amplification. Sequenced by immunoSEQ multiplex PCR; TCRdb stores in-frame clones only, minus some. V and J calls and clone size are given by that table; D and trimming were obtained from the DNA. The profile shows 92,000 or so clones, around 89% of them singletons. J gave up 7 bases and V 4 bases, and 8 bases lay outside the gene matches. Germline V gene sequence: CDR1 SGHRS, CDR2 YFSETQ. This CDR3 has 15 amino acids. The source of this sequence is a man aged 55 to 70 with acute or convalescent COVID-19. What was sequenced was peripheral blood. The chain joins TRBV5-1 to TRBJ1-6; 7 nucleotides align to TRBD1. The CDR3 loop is CASSGPGDSNSPLHF. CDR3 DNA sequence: TGCGCCAGCAGCGGACCCGGGGACAGCAATTCACCCCTCCACTTT.